These 25 T cell receptor beta chains were all obtained from the same sample, sequenced in a study of control samples from healthy donors and cancer patients. The table came from immunoSEQ multiplex PCR; TCRdb's copy has only in-frame clones and leaves some out. The profile shows fewer than 250,000 clones, 91% of them singletons. The sequenced sample was blood. The receptor set was obtained from a man younger than 40 in good health.

The rearrangement uses TRBV5-6 and TRBJ1-2; D perhaps matches TRBD1 (5 bases). The CDR3 length is 11 residues. CDR1 is SGHDT and CDR2 is YYEEEE in the germline V gene. V gave up 4 bases and J gave up 7 bases, with 8 bases separating them. The DNA for the CDR3 is TGTGCCAGCAGCCAAGGGGTTGGCTACACCTTC. This codes for CASSQGVGYTF.

The chain is built from TRBV5-8 and TRBJ1-5, with 8 bases matching TRBD1. This CDR3 comprises 16 residues. J lost 4 bases, V lost 1 base, and 7 bases had no gene match. Germline values: CDR1 SGHTS, CDR2 YDEGEE. The CDR3 sequence: CASSLNKGQENQPQHF. CDR3 in DNA: TGTGCCAGCAGCTTGAATAAGGGACAGGAGAATCAGCCCCAGCATTTT.

In its sample, this clone was seen a few times. The chain links TRBV23-1 to TRBJ1-2, with D perhaps matching TRBD1 (5 bases). TRBV23-1 is known as an ORF, though its function is uncertain. This CDR3 region has 17 residues. V gave up 1 base and J gave up 4 bases, with 19 bases separating them. The DNA for the CDR3 is TGCGCCAGCAGTCAATTTGAACAGGCCACCAATTCCTATGGCTACACCTTC. This gives the protein CASSQFEQATNSYGYTF.

This clone occurred a few times. The chain uses TRBV4-1 and TRBJ1-6, with D hard to call. V gave up 0 bases and J gave up 1 base, with 13 bases separating them. Germline assignment: CDR1 MGHRA and CDR2 YSYEKL. The CDR3 has 18 amino acids. CDR3 amino acids: CASSQEGSRGSYNSPLHF. The CDR3 DNA reads as TGCGCCAGCAGCCAAGAAGGATCCCGAGGATCCTATAATTCACCCCTCCACTTT.

The chain uses TRBV9 and TRBJ2-7; 9 nucleotides match TRBD2. The CDR3 has 16 residues. The V gene's germline CDR1 is SGDLS and CDR2 YYNGEE. V shed 1 base, J shed 5 bases, and the junction held 10 bases outside the gene matches. The DNA for the CDR3 is TGTGCCAGCAGCGTAACTACTGGCGGGGGGGCGGACGAGCAGTACTTC. It translates to CASSVTTGGGADEQYF.

V gene TRBV9 combines with J gene TRBJ2-4; D is perhaps TRBD2 (7 bases). Germline V gene sequence: CDR1 SGDLS, CDR2 YYNGEE. Trimming left V 4 bases short and J 6 bases short, with 20 bases between. This CDR3 is built from 16 residues. CDR3 coding DNA: TGTGCCAGCAGCCCTAGCCCCGTGGGGGGGCGAAACATTCAGTACTTC. The encoded protein is CASSPSPVGGRNIQYF.

The rearrangement uses TRBV12-3 or TRBV12-4 and TRBJ1-2; D is uncertain. This CDR3 spans 13 amino acids. Trimming took 0 bases from V and 5 from J, leaving 7 bases between them. The CDR3 region has the DNA TGTGCCAGCAGTTTAGCTGACGGATATGGCTACACCTTC. It yields the protein CASSLADGYGYTF.

V usage is TRBV4-2 and J usage is TRBJ1-2; D is possibly TRBD1 (6 bases). The CDR3 contains 16 residues. CDR1 and CDR2 from the germline V gene are LGHNA and YNFKEQ. Trimming stripped 1 base from V and 6 bases from J, with 18 bases between. CDR3 nucleotides: TGTGCCAGCAGCCAAGTGTCGGATGGGACAAAAAATGGCTACACCTTC. Amino acid sequence: CASSQVSDGTKNGYTF.

The rearrangement uses TRBV11-2 and TRBJ2-6, with D maybe TRBD1 (6 bases). The V end was cut by 5 bases, the J end by 0 bases, with 11 bases between. The germline V gene encodes CDR1 SGHAT and CDR2 FQNNGV. The CDR3 totals 16 residues. Here the CDR3 DNA reads TGTGCCAGCAGCCCAAAAGGGGGCTCTGGGGCCAACGTCCTGACTTTC. Protein: CASSPKGGSGANVLTF.

The chain uses TRBV15 and TRBJ1-1; possible D gene TRBD1, 6 bases. The CDR3 has 14 residues. V dropped 3 bases and J dropped 4 bases, with 12 bases sitting between them. Germline V CDR1 and CDR2: LNHNV, YYDKDF (reference sequence). Here the CDR3 reads CATSRGGMGTEAFF. In DNA, the CDR3 is TGTGCCACCAGCAGGGGGGGCATGGGCACTGAAGCTTTCTTT.

This chain connects TRBV5-6 to TRBJ1-6, with D possibly being TRBD1 (6 bases). V lost 1 base, J lost 9 bases, and 14 bases lay in between. The CDR3 consists of 15 residues. Per germline, CDR1 SGHDT and CDR2 YYEEEE. CDR3 nucleotides: TGTGCCAGCAGCTTGCCGGGGGGGGCAGTTTCACCCCTCCACTTT. It codes for CASSLPGGAVSPLHF.

The rearrangement links TRBV7-9 to TRBJ2-5; D uncertain. This CDR3 contains 13 residues. CDR1 and CDR2 from the germline V gene are SEHNR and FQNEAQ (reference sequence). Trimming cost V 4 bases and J 1 base, with 7 bases left between them. The CDR3 is CASSSPSQETQYF. CDR3 DNA sequence: TGTGCCAGCAGCTCCCCATCCCAAGAGACCCAGTACTTC. Full variable domain (remainder filled in from reference TRBV7-9 and TRBJ2-5): DTGVSQNPRHKITKRGQNVTFRCDPISEHNRLYWYRQTLGQGPEFLTYFQNEAQLEKSRLLSDRFSAERPKGSFSTLEIQRTEQGDSAMYLCASSSPSQETQYFGPGTRLLVL.

The chain is built from TRBV15 and TRBJ1-1, with 7 bases identical to TRBD1. J was trimmed by 1 base and V by 6 bases; bases with no gene match: 2. The CDR3 extends over 13 amino acids. The germline V gene has CDR1 LNHNV and CDR2 YYDKDF (reference sequence). CDR3 in amino acids: CATSWTGNTEAFF. CDR3 nucleotides: TGTGCCACCAGTTGGACAGGGAACACTGAAGCTTTCTTT.

With respect to this clone: Other DNA sequences from this sample encode an identical CDR3 as well. The chain has TRBV5-6 and TRBJ2-7, with D possibly matching TRBD2 (5 bases). V dropped 2 bases and J dropped 2 bases, with 8 bases sitting between them. Looked up from germline, CDR1 is SGHDT and CDR2 is YYEEEE. CDR3 length equals 13 residues. The CDR3 bases are TGTGCCAGCAGCTTCTCTAGCACCTACGAGCAGTACTTC. As protein: CASSFSSTYEQYF.

The chain has TRBV3-1 (or the pseudogene TRBV3-2) and TRBJ1-6, with D unclear. The CDR3 totals 19 residues. Germline CDR1 LGHDT, CDR2 YNNKEL (reference sequence). The germline V and J ends were trimmed by 2 bases and 7 bases, with 24 bases remaining between them. The CDR3 DNA is TGTGCCAGCAGCCAACTGCCGGATTCAGGACGTAGCACCAATTCACCCCTCCACTTT. This encodes CASSQLPDSGRSTNSPLHF.

This chain's CDR3 is CASRQGAYEQYF. CDR3 coding DNA: TGTGCCAGCAGACAGGGGGCCTACGAGCAGTACTTC. The chain links TRBV3-1 (or the pseudogene TRBV3-2) to TRBJ2-7, with TRBD1 identical over 8 bases. The CDR3 totals 12 residues. Trimming took 6 bases from V and 2 from J; bases not matched to a gene: 0. The germline gives CDR1 LGHDT, CDR2 YNNKEL (reference sequence).

The chain links TRBV5-1 to TRBJ1-4; a weak D match, TRBD1 (5 bases). Trimming removed 0 bases at V and 5 bases at J, with 8 bases between. Germline CDR1 reads SGHRS; CDR2 reads YFSETQ. CDR3 length equals 14 residues. The CDR3 reads CASSLEGANEKLFF. The CDR3 nucleotides are TGCGCCAGCAGCTTGGAAGGGGCAAATGAAAAACTGTTTTTT. Full variable domain (remainder filled in from reference TRBV5-1 and TRBJ1-4): KAGVTQTPRYLIKTRGQQVTLSCSPISGHRSVSWYQQTPGQGLQFLFEYFSETQRNKGNFPGRFSGRQFSNSRSEMNVSTLELGDSALYLCASSLEGANEKLFFGSGTQLSVL.

The chain uses TRBV9 and TRBJ1-3; 10 positions match TRBD1. The CDR3 covers 18 residues. Trimming at V came to 3 bases and at J to 4 bases, leaving 13 bases not matched to a gene. The germline V gene encodes CDR1 SGDLS and CDR2 YYNGEE. The CDR3 sequence: CASSAPGQGLSGGNTIYF. Here the CDR3 DNA reads TGTGCCAGCAGCGCCCCGGGACAGGGGCTTTCGGGAGGAAACACCATATATTTT.

The rearrangement uses TRBV7-2 and TRBJ2-7; TRBD1 might be the D (5 bases). Germline values: CDR1 SGHTA, CDR2 FQGNSA. The CDR3 is made up of 18 amino acids. Trimming left V 1 base short and J 6 bases short, with 25 bases between. CDR3 nucleotide sequence: TGTGCCAGCAGCTTAGTGCCACACGCCCAGGCAGGGTCCGCCGAGCAGTACTTC. It translates to CASSLVPHAQAGSAEQYF.

The J gene is TRBJ1-6, the V gene TRBV28, with a possible D match to TRBD1 (5 bases). Looked up from germline, CDR1 is MDHEN and CDR2 is SYDVKM. This CDR3 contains 16 residues. V was cut by 3 bases and J by 0 bases, with 9 bases left in between. CDR3: CASSLQGNSYNSPLHF. The CDR3 DNA sequence: TGTGCCAGCAGTTTGCAGGGAAACTCCTATAATTCACCCCTCCACTTT. The whole variable domain, filled in from reference TRBV28 and TRBJ1-6, reads DVKVTQSSRYLVKRTGEKVFLECVQDMDHENMFWYRQDPGLGLRLIYFSYDVKMKEKGDIPEGYSVSREKKERFSLILESASTNQTSMYLCASSLQGNSYNSPLHFGNGTRLTVT.

The genes are TRBV2 and TRBJ2-3; a possible D gene is TRBD1 (5 bases). The CDR3 is 15 residues long. Trimming removed 6 bases from V and 5 bases from J, with 18 bases in between. The V gene's germline CDR1 is SNHLY and CDR2 FYNNEI. The CDR3, as DNA: TGTGCCAGCAGGGCCCCTGACGCAGGGCGAGATACGCAGTATTTT. It is translated as CASRAPDAGRDTQYF. Combining the CDR3 with reference TRBV2 and TRBJ2-3 gives the whole variable domain EPEVTQTPSHQVTQMGQEVILRCVPISNHLYFYWYRQILGQKVEFLVSFYNNEISEKSEIFDDQFSVERPDGSNFTLKIRSTKLEDSAMYFCASRAPDAGRDTQYFGPGTRLTVL.

This clone was seen just once. This chain links TRBV4-1 with TRBJ1-5; D call uncertain. From germline, CDR1 is MGHRA and CDR2 YSYEKL. Trimming took off 0 bases at V and 7 bases at J, with 10 bases between the two ends. This CDR3 has 14 amino acids. The chain's CDR3 is CASSQDSIAQPQHF. In DNA form, the CDR3 reads TGCGCCAGCAGCCAAGATTCCATCGCGCAGCCCCAGCATTTT.

This clone is a singleton in its sample. The V call is TRBV7-9, the J call TRBJ2-1, with 9 bases matching TRBD1. From germline, CDR1 is SEHNR and CDR2 FQNEAQ (reference sequence). The V segment lost 1 base and the J segment 8 bases; nucleotides outside the gene matches: 6. This CDR3 comprises 15 residues. The CDR3 region is CASSLGTGVADEQFF. The CDR3 nucleotides read TGTGCCAGCAGCTTAGGGACAGGGGTGGCCGATGAGCAGTTCTTC. Using reference TRBV7-9 and TRBJ2-1 for the parts outside the CDR3, the full variable domain is DTGVSQNPRHKITKRGQNVTFRCDPISEHNRLYWYRQTLGQGPEFLTYFQNEAQLEKSRLLSDRFSAERPKGSFSTLEIQRTEQGDSAMYLCASSLGTGVADEQFFGPGTRLTVL.

The rearrangement joins TRBV7-9 to TRBJ2-5; 8 positions match TRBD2. The CDR3 has 17 residues. The trim removed 3 bases at V and 4 bases at J, leaving 13 bases unmatched. Germline CDR1 SEHNR, CDR2 FQNEAQ (reference sequence). CDR3 sequence (DNA): TGTGCCAGCAGCTTTCCCCATGGGACTAGGAGAGCAGAGACCCAGTACTTC. This translates into CASSFPHGTRRAETQYF.

V is TRBV5-1 and J is TRBJ2-7; D is unresolved. CDR1 and CDR2 (germline): SGHRS, YFSETQ. The CDR3 sequence is 14 residues long. The germline V and J ends were trimmed by 2 bases and 0 bases, with 9 bases remaining between them. CDR3 DNA: TGCGCCAGCAGCTTTCAAAGGAGCTCCTACGAGCAGTACTTC. Amino acids: CASSFQRSSYEQYF.